One sample yielded the 15 T cell receptor beta chains listed below, sequenced in a study of T cell changes during pregnancy in multiple sclerosis. Assay used: immunoSEQ multiplex PCR; TCRdb lists only in-frame clones, some missing. Altogether some 100,000 clones are present, around 93% being singletons, with the ten largest covering about 0.9%. Material: peripheral blood, obtained before pregnancy. The receptors were gathered from a female donor with multiple sclerosis, enrolled in a pregnancy study.

The V gene is TRBV5-5, the J gene TRBJ2-3; 7 bases are shared with TRBD2. Germline V gene lookup returns CDR1 SGHKS and CDR2 YYEKEE (reference sequence). J gave up 1 base and V 2 bases, and 10 bases lay outside the gene matches. This CDR3 has 17 amino acids. CDR3 region: CASSLSPGGSRTDTQYF. In DNA form, the CDR3 reads TGTGCCAGCAGCTTATCGCCTGGCGGGAGCCGCACAGATACGCAGTATTTT. Variable domain in full (rest from reference TRBV5-5 and TRBJ2-3): DAGVTQSPTHLIKTRGQQVTLRCSPISGHKSVSWYQQVLGQGPQFIFQYYEKEERGRGNFPDRFSARQFPNYSSELNVNALLLGDSALYLCASSLSPGGSRTDTQYFGPGTRLTVL.

The J gene is TRBJ2-7, the V gene TRBV27; D is unresolved. Germline loops: CDR1 MNHEY, CDR2 SMNVEV (reference sequence). The CDR3 runs 14 residues. Trimming removed 4 bases from V and 0 bases from J, with 10 bases in between. CDR3 bases: TGTGCCAGCAGTTGGGCGCCGCGCTCCTACGAGCAGTACTTC. It specifies CASSWAPRSYEQYF.

This sequence joins TRBV28 and TRBJ2-7; D not certain. CDR3 length: 13 amino acids. CDR1 is MDHEN, CDR2 SYDVKM, per germline. Trimming pared 5 bases from V and 3 bases from J, leaving 11 bases between. This CDR3 reads CASSVTAYYEQYF. The CDR3 DNA reads as TGTGCCAGCAGTGTGACTGCCTACTACGAGCAGTACTTC.

CDR3: CASSSIGLAGGGEQFF. The DNA for the CDR3 is TGTGCCAGCAGTTCAATAGGTCTAGCGGGAGGGGGTGAGCAGTTCTTC. V is TRBV6-5 and J is TRBJ2-1; TRBD2 matches at 12 bases. The CDR3 is made up of 16 amino acids. V lost 4 bases and J lost 9; bases outside the gene matches: 10. Germline values: CDR1 MNHEY, CDR2 SVGAGI.

The rearrangement joins TRBV21-1 to TRBJ2-6; the DNA was not compared with TRBD2, the D call given in the table. TRBV21-1 is deemed a pseudogene. The length of the CDR3 is 15 residues. This CDR3 is CASSTVIPGANVLTF. As DNA, the CDR3 is TGTGCCAGCAGCACGGTGATCCCCGGGGCCAACGTCCTGACTTTC.

The V gene is TRBV29-1, the J gene TRBJ1-1; the D is unclear. The CDR3 totals 12 residues. V was pared by 5 bases and J by 1 base, with 8 bases between. Germline V gene lookup returns CDR1 SQVTM and CDR2 ANQGSEA. DNA of the CDR3: TGCAGCGTTTTGGCGGCGAACACTGAAGCTTTCTTT. Encoded protein: CSVLAANTEAFF.

The chain has TRBV12-5 and TRBJ2-5; the match to TRBD2 covers 8 bases. CDR1 and CDR2 (germline): LGHNT, FRNRAP. The V and J ends lost 8 bases and 3 bases, in that order; junction bases with no gene match: 8. This CDR3 has 14 amino acids. In DNA form, the CDR3 reads TGTGCTAGTAACGGGAGGGCCGGAGAAGAGACCCAGTACTTC. This translates into CASNGRAGEETQYF.

V is TRBV5-1 and J is TRBJ1-3, with TRBD1 matching over 8 bases. J lost 8 bases, V lost 3 bases, and 7 bases had no gene match. Germline-derived CDR1 and CDR2 are SGHRS and YFSETQ. The CDR3 consists of 14 residues. The chain's CDR3 is CASSSGQGGDTIYF. The CDR3 nucleotides read TGCGCCAGCAGCTCCGGACAGGGCGGAGACACCATATATTTT.

The rearrangement joins TRBV4-1 to TRBJ1-3, with D possibly TRBD1 on 6 matching bases. The germline CDR1 and CDR2 sequences are MGHRA and YSYEKL. The CDR3 covers 17 residues. The V end lost 4 bases, the J end lost 0 bases, and 16 bases lay between the germline ends. The CDR3: CASSPLSRDTSGNTIYF. CDR3 nucleotides: TGCGCCAGCAGCCCACTATCCCGGGACACCTCTGGAAACACCATATATTTT.

The CDR3 nucleotides are TGTGCCAGCAGTCCAGGGACCCGGGGAGGCCAGCCCCAGCATTTT. Translating it yields CASSPGTRGGQPQHF. The chain links TRBV28 to TRBJ1-5; tentatively, D is TRBD1 (5 bases). The V and J ends lost 5 bases and 7 bases respectively, with 18 bases between them. There are 15 residues in the CDR3. Germline V gene lookup returns CDR1 MDHEN and CDR2 SYDVKM.

The chain links TRBV6-6 to TRBJ1-5; 8 bases are shared with TRBD1. After removal of 5 bases from V and 7 bases from J, the junction contained 13 bases not matched to a gene. CDR1 is MNHNY and CDR2 is SVGAGI in the germline V gene (reference sequence). The CDR3 loop spans 16 amino acids. The CDR3 DNA follows: TGTGCCAGCAGTACCGAGACAGGGGTTTTTGGGCAGCCCCAGCATTTT. Protein sequence: CASSTETGVFGQPQHF.

The chain uses TRBV6-5 and TRBJ2-3, with a weak D call TRBD2 (5 bases). V was pared by 2 bases and J by 1 base, with 10 bases between. This CDR3 spans 15 amino acids. CDR1 and CDR2 (germline): MNHEY, SVGAGI. The CDR3 DNA reads as TGTGCCAGCAGTTACGAGCGGTCTGGCACAGATACGCAGTATTTT. Amino acids: CASSYERSGTDTQYF.

The V gene is TRBV7-3, the J gene TRBJ2-7; TRBD2 matches at 7 bases. The CDR3 consists of 14 residues. The V gene end was trimmed by 2 bases and the J gene end by 4 bases; junction bases not matched to a gene: 5. Germline CDR1 SGHTA, CDR2 FQGTGA. CDR3 DNA sequence: TGTGCCAGCAGCTTAGGCGGGAGAAGGTACGAGCAGTACTTC. Translation gives CASSLGGRRYEQYF.

The chain couples TRBV7-9 to TRBJ2-5; no definite D call. This CDR3 is built from 15 residues. V was pared by 2 bases and J by 2 bases, with 12 bases between. CDR1 and CDR2 from the germline V gene are SEHNR and FQNEAQ (reference sequence). The CDR3 region has the DNA TGTGCCAGCAGCTTAACCAAACACACACAAGAGACCCAGTACTTC. Translation gives CASSLTKHTQETQYF.

The chain combines TRBV5-1 with TRBJ2-7, with TRBD2 identical over 10 bases. Per the germline V gene, CDR1 is SGHRS and CDR2 is YFSETQ. This CDR3 is 18 amino acids long. After removal of 0 bases from V and 4 bases from J, the junction contained 13 bases not matched to a gene. This CDR3 is CASSLVSSGSSSIYEQYF. CDR3 in DNA: TGCGCCAGCAGCTTGGTGTCTAGCGGGAGCTCTTCCATTTACGAGCAGTACTTC.